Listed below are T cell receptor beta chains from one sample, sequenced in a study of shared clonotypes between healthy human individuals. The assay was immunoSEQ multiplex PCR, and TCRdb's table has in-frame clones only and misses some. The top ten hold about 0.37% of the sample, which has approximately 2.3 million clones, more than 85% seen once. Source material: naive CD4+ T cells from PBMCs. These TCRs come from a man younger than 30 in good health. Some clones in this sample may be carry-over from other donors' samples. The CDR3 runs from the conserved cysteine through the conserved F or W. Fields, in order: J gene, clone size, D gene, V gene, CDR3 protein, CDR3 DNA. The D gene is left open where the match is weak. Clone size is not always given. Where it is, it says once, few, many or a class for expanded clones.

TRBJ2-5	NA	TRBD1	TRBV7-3	CASRMTGGETQYF	TGTGCCAGCAGGATGACAGGGGGGGAGACCCAGTACTTC
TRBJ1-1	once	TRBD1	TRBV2	CASTPLQGTEAFF	TGTGCCAGCACCCCCTTACAGGGGACTGAAGCTTTCTTT
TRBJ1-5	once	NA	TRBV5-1	CASSPEQGGFGQPQHF	TGCGCCAGCAGCCCGGAGCAGGGAGGTTTCGGTCAGCCCCAGCATTTT
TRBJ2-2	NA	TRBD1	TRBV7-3	CASSTTGWDTGELFF	TGTGCCAGCAGCACGACAGGGTGGGACACCGGGGAGCTGTTTTTT
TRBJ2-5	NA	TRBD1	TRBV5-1	CASSAGTGGQETQYF	TGCGCCAGCAGCGCCGGGACAGGGGGCCAAGAGACCCAGTACTTC
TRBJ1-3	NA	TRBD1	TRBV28	CASMLPGQGFSGNTIYF	TGTGCCAGCATGTTACCAGGACAGGGGTTCTCTGGAAACACCATATATTTT
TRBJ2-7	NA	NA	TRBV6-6	CASSQARGTYEQYF	TGTGCCAGCAGTCAGGCCCGGGGGACCTACGAGCAGTACTTC
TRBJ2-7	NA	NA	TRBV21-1	CASSKGRPKVHEQYF	TGTGCCAGCAGCAAAGGGCGGCCAAAGGTGCACGAGCAGTACTTC
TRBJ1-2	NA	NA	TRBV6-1	CASRGHSGYGYTF	TGTGCCAGCAGGGGACATTCAGGCTATGGCTACACCTTC
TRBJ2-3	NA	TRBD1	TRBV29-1	CSVGGGQGTTDTQYF	TGCAGCGTTGGGGGGGGACAGGGGACCACAGATACGCAGTATTTT
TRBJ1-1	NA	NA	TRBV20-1	CSAQGTDEAFF	TGCAGTGCACAAGGGACTGATGAAGCTTTCTTT
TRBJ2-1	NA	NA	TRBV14	CASSQERGSYNEQFF	TGTGCCAGCAGCCAAGAGCGAGGCTCCTACAATGAGCAGTTCTTC
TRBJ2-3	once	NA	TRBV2	CASIRAAQGDTQYF	TGTGCCAGCATTAGGGCAGCCCAGGGGGATACGCAGTATTTT
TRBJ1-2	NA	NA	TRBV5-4	CASSLGGGSNYGYTF	TGTGCCAGCAGCTTGGGCGGGGGGTCAAACTATGGCTACACCTTC
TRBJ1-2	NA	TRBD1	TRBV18	CASSYTILPGDSGNYGYTF	TGTGCCAGCTCATATACAATCCTCCCCGGGGACAGCGGTAACTATGGCTACACCTTC
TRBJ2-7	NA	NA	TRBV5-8	CASSGYYEQYF	TGTGCCAGCAGCGGGTACTACGAGCAGTACTTC
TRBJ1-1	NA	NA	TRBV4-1	CASSQVPGGEAFF	TGCGCCAGCAGCCAAGTCCCGGGGGGCGAAGCTTTCTTT
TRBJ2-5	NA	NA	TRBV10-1	CASSESSGRGTQYF	TGCGCCAGCAGTGAGTCGAGTGGCAGGGGGACCCAGTACTTC
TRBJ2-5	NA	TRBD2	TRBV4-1	CASSRFHRLAGSPPETQYF	TGCGCCAGCAGCCGCTTCCATCGACTAGCGGGATCACCCCCAGAGACCCAGTACTTC
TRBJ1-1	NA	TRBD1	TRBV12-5	CASGLAKTGVDTEAFF	TGTGCTAGTGGTTTGGCGAAGACAGGGGTGGACACTGAAGCTTTCTTT
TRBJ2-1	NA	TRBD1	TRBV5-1	CASSRPPGQLSYNEQFF	TGCGCCAGCAGCCGCCCCCCGGGACAGCTCTCCTACAATGAGCAGTTCTTC
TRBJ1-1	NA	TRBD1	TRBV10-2	CASRGQGTTEAFF	TGCGCCAGCAGAGGACAGGGGACCACTGAAGCTTTCTTT
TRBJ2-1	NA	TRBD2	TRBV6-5	CASSPGVAGGNEQFF	TGTGCCAGCAGCCCCGGGGTAGCGGGAGGCAATGAGCAGTTCTTC